This T cell receptor beta chain came from a study of shared clonotypes between healthy human individuals. CDR1 GTSNPN and CDR2 SVGIG come from the germline V gene (reference sequence). V lost 3 bases to trimming and J lost 4 bases, with 10 bases between them. The length of the CDR3 is 13 residues. Measured with immunoSEQ multiplex PCR; TCRdb has only the in-frame clones, and not every one. This sample carries about 1 million clones, around 76% of them seen once, and the ten largest clones take around 1.5%. Study-wide findings and caveats: It was anticipated that sequencing depth would influence how many clonotypes donors shared. Generally, naive subsets came out with larger estimated richness than memory subsets.

To note about this clone: What it binds is unknown.

Sequencing was done on a sample of memory CD4+ T cells sorted from blood. Subset reported: CD45RA-negative fraction. This TCR came from a man aged 18-30 years in good health. The J gene is TRBJ2-1, the V gene TRBV30, with a tentative D call TRBD2 (5 bases). CDR3 nucleotides: TGTGCCTGGAGCATCCAGCGGTACAATGAGCAGTTCTTC. It is translated as CAWSIQRYNEQFF.